The next 32 T cell receptor beta chains were all read from a single sample in a study of shared clonotypes between healthy human individuals. The protocol was immunoSEQ multiplex PCR, while the TCRdb copy is restricted to in-frame clones and leaves out a portion. The table includes 2 million to 2.5 million clones, approximately 95% detected once. Sequencing was done on a sample of naive CD4+ T cells from PBMCs. Sample subset: CD45RA+ positively selected. The receptors come from a man younger than 30 in good health. Some clones in this sample may be carry-over from other donors' samples.

CDR3 DNA: TGTGCCAGCAGTTTACAAGGGGGCGTTACTGAAGCTTTCTTT. It translates to CASSLQGGVTEAFF. The V and J genes are TRBV28 and TRBJ1-1, with 7 bases aligning to TRBD1. V trimming: 2 bases; J trimming: 5 bases; junction bases outside the gene matches: 5. Germline V gene lookup returns CDR1 MDHEN and CDR2 SYDVKM. This CDR3 region has 14 residues.

V and J are TRBV5-4 and TRBJ2-7, with 10 bases identical to TRBD1. The V and J ends lost 3 bases and 3 bases, in that order; junction bases with no gene match: 9. CDR3 length equals 16 residues. Germline lookup yields CDR1 SGHNT and CDR2 YYREEE (reference sequence). The CDR3 sequence is CASSSPGQGTIYEQYF. The CDR3 DNA reads as TGTGCCAGCAGCTCACCGGGACAGGGGACGATCTACGAGCAGTACTTC.

The chain recombines TRBV5-4 with TRBJ2-2; D not certain. In germline, CDR1 is SGHNT, CDR2 YYREEE (reference sequence). The CDR3 totals 15 residues. V gave up 0 bases and J gave up 4 bases, with 10 bases separating them. The CDR3: CASSLDWVGTGELFF. As DNA, the CDR3 is TGTGCCAGCAGCTTGGACTGGGTCGGCACCGGGGAGCTGTTTTTT.

The chain employs TRBV6-4 and TRBJ2-1; the D is unclear. The CDR3 extends over 13 amino acids. Per germline, CDR1 MRHNA and CDR2 SNTAGT. V lost 2 bases and J 4 bases, leaving 6 bases between the germline ends. The CDR3 here is CASSDQMYNEQFF. The CDR3 bases are TGTGCCAGCAGTGACCAGATGTACAATGAGCAGTTCTTC.

The rearrangement uses TRBV7-8 and TRBJ2-6; D possibly corresponds to TRBD2 (5 bases). The CDR3 covers 15 residues. The V and J ends lost 3 bases and 0 bases respectively, with 6 bases between them. The germline V gene encodes CDR1 SGHVS and CDR2 FQNEAQ. The CDR3 sequence is CASSFGISGANVLTF. CDR3 sequence (DNA): TGTGCCAGCAGCTTCGGGATCTCTGGGGCCAACGTCCTGACTTTC.

This clone was seen a handful of times. The rearrangement links TRBV27 to TRBJ2-7, with D possibly TRBD1 on 5 matching bases. V shed 5 bases and J shed 7 bases, with 15 bases lying between them. The CDR3 length is 13 residues. CDR1 is MNHEY, CDR2 SMNVEV, per germline (reference sequence). In nucleotides, the CDR3 is TGTGCCAGCAGTCCCTGCTGGGGCTGTGAGCAGTACTTC. Translating it yields CASSPCWGCEQYF.

This clone was observed a handful of times. V gene TRBV19 combines with J gene TRBJ2-1; D remains unclear. V dropped 3 bases and J dropped 8 bases, with 11 bases sitting between them. The germline V gene has CDR1 LNHDA and CDR2 SQIVND (reference sequence). The CDR3 is 13 amino acids. In nucleotides, the CDR3 is TGTGCCAGTAGTATTCGAGGAAGCGATGAGCAGTTCTTC. It encodes CASSIRGSDEQFF.

The genes are TRBV19 and TRBJ1-2, with 10 bases lining up with TRBD1. The V gene's germline CDR1 is LNHDA and CDR2 SQIVND (reference sequence). This CDR3 has 15 amino acids. V shed 3 bases and J 4 bases; nucleotides not matched to a gene: 5. CDR3 bases: TGTGCCAGTAGTATGGACAGGGGGTTAAGCTATGGCTACACCTTC. It yields the protein CASSMDRGLSYGYTF.

The chain recombines TRBV15 with TRBJ1-1; no firm D call. Trimming removed 1 base from V and 11 bases from J, with 14 bases in between. The CDR3 runs 13 residues. In germline, CDR1 is LNHNV, CDR2 YYDKDF (reference sequence). CDR3 region: CATSRASAAEAFF. The CDR3 DNA follows: TGTGCCACCAGCAGAGCGTCGGCGGCCGAGGCTTTCTTT.

The chain couples TRBV9 to TRBJ2-1, with 9 bases matching TRBD2. The J segment lost 8 bases and the V segment lost 3 bases, leaving 9 bases of the junction unmatched. The CDR3 sequence is 15 residues long. CDR1 and CDR2 from the germline V gene are SGDLS and YYNGEE. In DNA, the CDR3 is TGTGCCAGCAGCGCGTTGGGACTAGCAGATTATGAGCAGTTCTTC. Its protein is CASSALGLADYEQFF.

The CDR3 region is CASSGSGTYNEQFF. In DNA, the CDR3 is TGTGCCAGCAGCGGTAGCGGGACCTACAATGAGCAGTTCTTC. The chain uses TRBV9 and TRBJ2-1; 8 bases are shared with TRBD2. Germline V gene sequence: CDR1 SGDLS, CDR2 YYNGEE. The CDR3 is 14 amino acids. J lost 2 bases, V lost 3 bases, and 1 base had no gene match.

Turning to this clone: This CDR3 is also generated by other DNA sequences in the sample. The chain joins TRBV29-1 to TRBJ1-1; D gene unclear. V was shortened by 4 bases and J by 0 bases, with 9 bases between the two germline ends. The V gene's germline CDR1 is SQVTM and CDR2 ANQGSEA. The CDR3 is made up of 13 amino acids. The CDR3, as DNA: TGCAGCGTTGCCCGCCGGATGAACACTGAAGCTTTCTTT. This codes for CSVARRMNTEAFF.

The chain has TRBV1 and TRBJ1-2; TRBD1, the D gene given by the table, was not confirmed from the DNA. TRBV1 is a pseudogene segment. CDR3 length: 15 residues. The CDR3 DNA reads as TGCACCAGCAGCCACGCCAGGACAGCTAACTATGGCTACACCTTC. Translation gives CTSSHARTANYGYTF.

The V call is TRBV5-1, the J call TRBJ2-3; 14 nucleotides line up with TRBD2. Germline V gene data show CDR1 as SGHRS and CDR2 as YFSETQ. With 5 bases clipped from V and 5 bases from J, the junction kept 13 bases outside the gene matches. The CDR3 runs to 18 residues. CDR3 loop: CASSDGGLAGGIVDTQYF. CDR3 DNA sequence: TGCGCCAGCAGTGATGGCGGACTAGCGGGAGGTATTGTAGATACGCAGTATTTT.

The chain recombines TRBV6-5 with TRBJ1-1, with a weak D call TRBD1 (5 bases). The CDR3 extends over 15 amino acids. Germline CDR1 reads MNHEY; CDR2 reads SVGAGI. The germline V and J ends were trimmed by 8 bases and 5 bases, with 21 bases remaining between them. CDR3 protein: CASGSTNPGRTEAFF. The CDR3 region has the DNA TGTGCCAGCGGATCCACCAATCCAGGGAGAACTGAAGCTTTCTTT.

The chain uses TRBV5-1 and TRBJ2-1; perhaps TRBD1 as D (5 bases). CDR3 length: 14 amino acids. Germline assignment: CDR1 SGHRS and CDR2 YFSETQ. V was clipped by 2 bases and J by 8 bases, with 14 bases between them. In DNA, the CDR3 is TGCGCCAGCAGCTTAGGACAAAATGGCGATGAGCAGTTCTTC. Protein: CASSLGQNGDEQFF.

This chain connects TRBV28 to TRBJ2-2; D uncertain. Trimming stripped 8 bases from V and 0 bases from J, with 4 bases between. CDR1 MDHEN and CDR2 SYDVKM come from the germline V gene. The CDR3 spans 12 residues. CDR3 in amino acids: CASHPNTGELFF. CDR3 DNA sequence: TGTGCCAGCCACCCGAACACCGGGGAGCTGTTTTTT.

The rearrangement uses TRBV19 and TRBJ1-5; no definite D call. CDR3 length: 12 amino acids. V was cut by 5 bases and J by 9 bases, with 11 bases left in between. From germline, CDR1 is LNHDA and CDR2 SQIVND (reference sequence). This CDR3 reads CASSARGGPQHF. The CDR3, as DNA: TGTGCCAGTAGTGCCCGGGGTGGGCCCCAGCATTTT.

The chain carries TRBV5-1 and TRBJ2-3, with 10 bases matching TRBD1. CDR1 and CDR2 (germline): SGHRS, YFSETQ. The CDR3 is 19 amino acids. The junction had 13 bases not matched to a gene; V was cut back by 0 bases and J by 3 bases. The CDR3: CASSLGQGAIRGITDTQYF. CDR3 DNA sequence: TGCGCCAGCAGCTTGGGACAGGGGGCGATTAGAGGTATAACAGATACGCAGTATTTT.

This chain connects TRBV6-6 to TRBJ2-1, with 11 bases lining up with TRBD2. With 6 bases clipped from V and 3 bases from J, the junction kept 4 bases outside the gene matches. This CDR3 contains 15 residues. Germline V lookup: CDR1 MNHNY, CDR2 SVGAGI (reference sequence). The CDR3 sequence: CASSTSGSNYNEQFF. The CDR3 DNA reads as TGTGCCAGCAGCACTAGCGGGAGTAACTACAATGAGCAGTTCTTC.

The chain recombines TRBV4-3 with TRBJ1-3, with 9 bases aligning to TRBD1. Germline V gene lookup returns CDR1 LGHNA and CDR2 YSLEER. CDR3 length equals 15 residues. V shed 3 bases, J shed 11 bases, and the junction held 11 bases outside the gene matches. This chain's CDR3 is CASSQEDRGRLAIYF. Here the CDR3 DNA reads TGCGCCAGCAGCCAGGAGGACAGGGGAAGGTTAGCCATATATTTT.

This CDR3 reads CASSRTSGRTPQTQYF. The CDR3 DNA reads TGTGCCAGCAGCCGTACTAGCGGGAGGACCCCACAGACCCAGTACTTC. The V call is TRBV7-8, the J call TRBJ2-5; 12 nucleotides align to TRBD2. The V gene's germline CDR1 is SGHVS and CDR2 FQNEAQ. V lost 5 bases and J lost 6; bases outside the gene matches: 10. This CDR3 has 16 residues.

This chain connects TRBV7-3 to TRBJ1-1; D gene ambiguous. Germline CDR1 is SGHTA and CDR2 is FQGTGA. V lost 2 bases and J lost 5, with 15 bases in between. The CDR3 runs 15 residues. In nucleotides, the CDR3 is TGTGCCAGCAGCTTAGACAACCAACCCATTACTGAAGCTTTCTTT. Translation gives CASSLDNQPITEAFF. Variable domain in full (rest from reference TRBV7-3 and TRBJ1-1): GAGVSQTPSNKVTEKGKYVELRCDPISGHTALYWYRQSLGQGPEFLIYFQGTGAADDSGLPNDRFFAVRPEGSVSTLKIQRTERGDSAVYLCASSLDNQPITEAFFGQGTRLTVV.

V usage is TRBV27 and J usage is TRBJ2-5; 10 bases are a match to TRBD2. The CDR3 sequence is 15 residues long. Looked up from germline, CDR1 is MNHEY and CDR2 is SMNVEV (reference sequence). V gave up 5 bases and J gave up 2 bases; unmatched junction bases: 5. The CDR3 coding sequence is TGTGCCAGCAGTCTAGCGGGAGCGGGGCAAGAGACCCAGTACTTC. Its protein product is CASSLAGAGQETQYF.

The V and J genes are TRBV18 and TRBJ1-5, with D unresolved. Germline CDR1 is KGHSH and CDR2 is LQKENI. The CDR3 is 14 residues long. V lost 1 base and J lost 6, with 10 bases in between. The DNA of the CDR3 is TGTGCCAGCTCACCACAGGGTTTTGCTCAGCCCCAGCATTTT. Its protein is CASSPQGFAQPQHF.

The chain joins TRBV28 to TRBJ1-5; 8 bases agree with TRBD1. The V gene's germline CDR1 is MDHEN and CDR2 SYDVKM. There are 16 residues in the CDR3. Trimming removed 6 bases from V and 6 bases from J; junction bases left unmatched: 13. The CDR3 DNA follows: TGTGCCAGCAGGACATTACAGGGGGGTATTTTTCAGCCCCAGCATTTT. Translation: CASRTLQGGIFQPQHF.

The chain recombines TRBV5-1 with TRBJ2-7; TRBD2 matches 8 bases. Germline V lookup: CDR1 SGHRS, CDR2 YFSETQ. The CDR3 is 14 residues long. V dropped 5 bases and J dropped 4; count of bases not matched to a gene: 8. The CDR3 DNA reads TGCGCCAGCAGGTCGGGCGGGGGGCCATACGAGCAGTACTTC. Amino acid sequence: CASRSGGGPYEQYF. The variable domain in full, completed from reference TRBV5-1 and TRBJ2-7, reads KAGVTQTPRYLIKTRGQQVTLSCSPISGHRSVSWYQQTPGQGLQFLFEYFSETQRNKGNFPGRFSGRQFSNSRSEMNVSTLELGDSALYLCASRSGGGPYEQYFGPGTRLTVT.

This sequence joins TRBV4-3 and TRBJ2-2; tentatively, D is TRBD2 (5 bases). Germline assignment: CDR1 LGHNA and CDR2 YSLEER. This CDR3 has 17 residues. V was cut by 3 bases and J by 6 bases, with 20 bases left in between. The CDR3 DNA is TGCGCCAGCAGCCAGTTAAAAGGAACAGAAGCGGCCGGGGAGCTGTTTTTT. Its translation is CASSQLKGTEAAGELFF.

The CDR3 reads CASSTPLGGADTQYF. Here the CDR3 DNA reads TGTGCCAGCAGTACACCCCTCGGGGGCGCAGATACGCAGTATTTT. The V and J genes are TRBV25-1 and TRBJ2-3; D tentatively fits TRBD1 or TRBD2 (6 bases each). Germline CDR1 is MGHDK and CDR2 is SYGVNS. The CDR3 consists of 15 residues. Trimming took off 5 bases at V and 4 bases at J, with 16 bases between the two ends.

The rearrangement links TRBV10-3 to TRBJ2-7, with D tentatively TRBD1 (6 bases). Per the germline V gene, CDR1 is ENHRY and CDR2 is SYGVKD. This CDR3 is 18 amino acids long. V was clipped by 6 bases and J by 0 bases, with 24 bases between them. This CDR3 is CAISEQGVAGPSSYEQYF. In nucleotides, the CDR3 is TGTGCCATCAGCGAACAGGGTGTCGCGGGTCCTAGCTCCTACGAGCAGTACTTC.

This clone was recorded only once. Additional DNA sequences in this sample encode the identical CDR3. The rearrangement links TRBV5-1 to TRBJ2-7, with 7 nucleotides matching TRBD1. Unmatched junction bases numbered 5, after V lost 0 bases and J lost 2 bases. The CDR3 length is 15 residues. The germline V gene encodes CDR1 SGHRS and CDR2 YFSETQ. CDR3: CASSLGVGTAYEQYF. The DNA of the CDR3 is TGCGCCAGCAGCTTGGGGGTCGGGACAGCCTACGAGCAGTACTTC.

This rearrangement joins TRBV5-6 to TRBJ2-1; 11 positions agree with TRBD2. V trimming: 0 bases; J trimming: 7 bases; junction bases outside the gene matches: 6. This CDR3 region has 16 residues. CDR1 SGHDT and CDR2 YYEEEE come from the germline V gene. The CDR3 nucleotides read TGTGCCAGCAGCTTGGTAACTAGCGGGAGAGGGAATGAGCAGTTCTTC. It specifies CASSLVTSGRGNEQFF.